The present T cell receptor beta chain was sequenced within a study of response to subunit inactivated influenza vaccine. Study-level points and caveats: New T cells are recruited in small numbers by each seasonal influenza vaccination, according to the authors' suggestion.

In TCRdb, the RT-PCR reads were re-called with MiXCR into one record per CDR3 protein. The sample lists about 700,000 distinct CDR3 sequences; 14% were seen once. This clonotype was picked up a small number of times. Its target is unknown. J lost 6 bases, V lost 2 bases, and 9 bases had no gene match. Germline V gene lookup returns CDR1 LGHNA and CDR2 YSLEER. This CDR3 has 16 residues. The sequencing here drew on PBMCs from blood, taken approximately 15 days before vaccination. The origin of this receptor is a man in his forties or fifties who received an inactivated influenza vaccine. This chain connects TRBV4-3 to TRBJ2-1; 8 bases agree with TRBD2. This CDR3 is CASSQTLIAGPNEQFF. The CDR3 DNA sequence: TGCGCCAGCAGCCAAACGTTGATAGCGGGACCCAATGAGCAGTTCTTC.